These 31 T cell receptor beta chains were sequenced from one sample in a study of OX40 agonist ivuxolimab in advanced cancers. The protocol was immunoSEQ multiplex PCR, while the TCRdb copy is restricted to in-frame clones and leaves out a portion. This sample has 75,000 to 100,000 clones; approximately 80% occur once, and the top ten carry roughly 5.8%. Material: CD4+ or CD8+ T cells sorted from blood, obtained in a trial of the OX40 agonist ivuxolimab. All receptors derive from an adult with an advanced solid tumor such as melanoma, head and neck, liver or kidney cancer.

The chain combines TRBV9 with TRBJ2-5; TRBD2 agrees at 12 bases. The trim removed 4 bases at V and 5 bases at J, leaving 12 bases unmatched. The CDR3 loop spans 17 amino acids. Germline CDR1 is SGDLS and CDR2 is YYNGEE. The DNA of the CDR3 is TGTGCCAGCAGCCCAGGGTCGTCTAGCGGGAGGGTCGAGACCCAGTACTTC. Its protein product is CASSPGSSSGRVETQYF. Using reference TRBV9 and TRBJ2-5 for the parts outside the CDR3, the full variable domain is DSGVTQTPKHLITATGQRVTLRCSPRSGDLSVYWYQQSLDQGLQFLIQYYNGEERAKGNILERFSAQQFPDLHSELNLSSLELGDSALYFCASSPGSSSGRVETQYFGPGTRLLVL.

V and J are TRBV2 and TRBJ2-2; TRBD1 might be the D (5 bases). Germline V CDR1 and CDR2: SNHLY, FYNNEI. V lost 5 bases and J 2 bases, leaving 12 bases between the germline ends. The CDR3 has 15 amino acids. CDR3 amino acids: CASSLRAANTGELFF. CDR3 DNA: TGTGCCAGCAGTCTCAGGGCAGCCAACACCGGGGAGCTGTTTTTT. Looking up the rest from reference TRBV2 and TRBJ2-2 gives the full variable domain: EPEVTQTPSHQVTQMGQEVILRCVPISNHLYFYWYRQILGQKVEFLVSFYNNEISEKSEIFDDQFSVERPDGSNFTLKIRSTKLEDSAMYFCASSLRAANTGELFFGEGSRLTVL.

This clone has just a few counts. The chain links TRBV29-1 to TRBJ2-7, with 8 bases lining up with TRBD2. The germline CDR1 and CDR2 sequences are SQVTM and ANQGSEA. V shed 5 bases and J 0 bases; nucleotides not matched to a gene: 9. The length of the CDR3 is 15 residues. CDR3 sequence: CSVNLREGSSYEQYF. As DNA, the CDR3 is TGCAGCGTTAACCTCCGGGAGGGTAGCTCCTACGAGCAGTACTTC.

This rearrangement joins TRBV6-5 to TRBJ2-3; 11 bases align to TRBD2. The CDR3 extends over 14 amino acids. V lost 5 bases and J lost 5; bases outside the gene matches: 3. CDR1 is MNHEY and CDR2 is SVGAGI in the germline V gene. CDR3 region: CASSLAGGGDTQYF. DNA of the CDR3: TGTGCCAGCAGTCTAGCGGGGGGCGGAGATACGCAGTATTTT.

The rearrangement links TRBV7-9 to TRBJ2-1; 7 bases are shared with TRBD1. CDR1 SEHNR and CDR2 FQNEAQ come from the germline V gene (reference sequence). V lost 5 bases and J lost 3; bases outside the gene matches: 19. This CDR3 has 19 residues. CDR3 bases: TGTGCCAGCAGCCCGACAGGGTATGGCGCGAACCCTTACTACAATGAGCAGTTCTTC. This codes for CASSPTGYGANPYYNEQFF.

This chain joins TRBV19 and TRBJ1-1; tentatively, D is TRBD1 (5 bases). The length of the CDR3 is 13 residues. Germline V gene data show CDR1 as LNHDA and CDR2 as SQIVND (reference sequence). V shed 9 bases and J shed 4 bases, with 15 bases lying between them. The CDR3 sequence is CASLRPGLTEAFF. CDR3 DNA: TGTGCCAGCCTCAGACCAGGGCTCACTGAAGCTTTCTTT.

The chain has TRBV29-1 and TRBJ2-3, with D possibly being TRBD2 (6 bases). V dropped 5 bases and J dropped 0 bases, with 9 bases sitting between them. CDR1 is SQVTM, CDR2 ANQGSEA, per germline. The CDR3 has 13 amino acids. CDR3 amino acids: CSVLSGSTDTQYF. The CDR3 DNA follows: TGCAGCGTTCTGAGCGGGAGCACAGATACGCAGTATTTT.

This sequence joins TRBV5-6 and TRBJ2-3; no firm D call. Germline V gene data show CDR1 as SGHDT and CDR2 as YYEEEE. With 3 bases removed from V and 0 bases from J, the gap between germline ends came to 8 bases. The CDR3 consists of 14 residues. CDR3 nucleotide sequence: TGTGCCAGCAGCTCCTCGCGAAGCACAGATACGCAGTATTTT. It is translated as CASSSSRSTDTQYF.

The rearrangement joins TRBV18 to TRBJ2-7, with TRBD1 matching 8 bases. The V and J ends lost 0 bases and 3 bases, in that order; junction bases with no gene match: 4. Germline lookup yields CDR1 KGHSH and CDR2 LQKENI. This CDR3 has 15 residues. The CDR3 reads CASSPPQGALYEQYF. The CDR3 DNA sequence: TGTGCCAGCTCACCACCCCAGGGGGCTCTCTACGAGCAGTACTTC.

V usage is TRBV27 and J usage is TRBJ2-5, with 7 bases aligning to TRBD1. V dropped 3 bases and J dropped 5; count of bases not matched to a gene: 6. The CDR3 runs to 14 residues. CDR1 is MNHEY and CDR2 is SMNVEV in the germline V gene (reference sequence). DNA for the CDR3: TGTGCCAGCAGTTTCGACAGGGTCGCGGAGACCCAGTACTTC. This gives the protein CASSFDRVAETQYF.

The chain links TRBV18 to TRBJ2-7; 8 nucleotides line up with TRBD1. Germline V lookup: CDR1 KGHSH, CDR2 LQKENI. V was clipped by 3 bases and J by 3 bases; unmatched bases: 4. The CDR3 runs 14 residues. The CDR3 reads CASSPDRVGYEQYF. The CDR3 nucleotides read TGTGCCAGCTCACCGGACAGGGTCGGCTACGAGCAGTACTTC. Using reference TRBV18 and TRBJ2-7 for the parts outside the CDR3, the full variable domain is NAGVMQNPRHLVRRRGQEARLRCSPMKGHSHVYWYRQLPEEGLKFMVYLQKENIIDESGMPKERFSAEFPKEGPSILRIQQVVRGDSAAYFCASSPDRVGYEQYFGPGTRLTVT.

The J gene is TRBJ2-1, the V gene TRBV7-9; the D is unclear. V gave up 6 bases and J gave up 3 bases, with 12 bases separating them. The CDR3 length is 14 residues. Germline-derived CDR1 and CDR2 are SEHNR and FQNEAQ (reference sequence). CDR3: CASSQGLIYNEQFF. In DNA form, the CDR3 reads TGTGCCAGCAGTCAAGGCCTAATCTACAATGAGCAGTTCTTC.

The J gene is TRBJ1-2, the V gene TRBV6-1, with 8 bases aligning to TRBD1. Looked up from germline, CDR1 is MNHNS and CDR2 is SASEGT. V was clipped by 2 bases and J by 5 bases; unmatched bases: 7. The CDR3 contains 15 residues. CDR3 residues: CASSEPGTGLYGYTF. The CDR3, as DNA: TGTGCCAGCAGTGAACCCGGGACAGGCTTATATGGCTACACCTTC.

V usage is TRBV12-5 and J usage is TRBJ1-5; D possibly corresponds to TRBD1 (5 bases). The CDR3 length is 17 residues. CDR1 and CDR2 from the germline V gene are LGHNT and FRNRAP. The V and J ends lost 2 bases and 0 bases respectively, with 14 bases between them. The CDR3 here is CASGLLRDGRSNQPQHF. In nucleotides, the CDR3 is TGTGCTAGTGGTTTGCTCCGGGACGGTCGTAGCAATCAGCCCCAGCATTTT.

The rearrangement joins TRBV11-2 to TRBJ2-5; TRBD2 matches 7 bases. Trimming removed 3 bases from V and 0 bases from J; junction bases left unmatched: 4. Germline V CDR1 and CDR2: SGHAT, FQNNGV. The CDR3 runs 15 residues. In DNA, the CDR3 is TGTGCCAGCAGCTTCAAAAGCGGGGACCAAGAGACCCAGTACTTC. Its protein product is CASSFKSGDQETQYF.

This chain links TRBV7-9 with TRBJ2-5; weak D call: TRBD1 (6 bases). CDR3 size: 15 residues. Trimming cost V 6 bases and J 5 bases, with 19 bases left between them. Germline V CDR1 and CDR2: SEHNR, FQNEAQ (reference sequence). Here the CDR3 DNA reads TGTGCCAGCAGTCCACGGCAGGGGTGGGAGGAGACCCAGTACTTC. Its translation is CASSPRQGWEETQYF.

A word on this clone: Other DNA variants within this sample encode the same CDR3. V gene TRBV7-2 combines with J gene TRBJ2-7, with 10 bases matching TRBD1. The V segment lost 5 bases and the J segment 1 base; nucleotides outside the gene matches: 2. This CDR3 spans 14 amino acids. The germline gives CDR1 SGHTA, CDR2 FQGNSA. The CDR3 nucleotides read TGTGCCAGCAGCCGGGACAGGGGATCCTACGAGCAGTACTTC. Amino acids: CASSRDRGSYEQYF. Supplemented by reference TRBV7-2 and TRBJ2-7, the full variable domain reads GAGVSQSPSNKVTEKGKDVELRCDPISGHTALYWYRQSLGQGLEFLIYFQGNSAPDKSGLPSDRFSAERTGGSVSTLTIQRTQQEDSAVYLCASSRDRGSYEQYFGPGTRLTVT.

V usage is TRBV5-1 and J usage is TRBJ1-1; D remains unclear. The germline gives CDR1 SGHRS, CDR2 YFSETQ. Trimming stripped 0 bases from V and 0 bases from J, with 6 bases between. The CDR3 sequence is 14 residues long. CDR3 protein: CASSLGSLNTEAFF. Written as DNA, the CDR3 is TGCGCCAGCAGCTTGGGCAGCTTGAACACTGAAGCTTTCTTT.

This chain joins TRBV5-1 and TRBJ1-3; TRBD1 matches at 7 bases. The CDR3 covers 17 residues. CDR1 and CDR2 from the germline V gene are SGHRS and YFSETQ. The V and J ends lost 1 base and 0 bases, in that order; junction bases with no gene match: 7. The CDR3 nucleotides read TGCGCCAGCAGCTTGCTCGGACAGGCTATCTCTGGAAACACCATATATTTT. Protein sequence: CASSLLGQAISGNTIYF.

This rearrangement joins TRBV7-9 to TRBJ2-1, with D perhaps matching TRBD2 (6 bases). V lost 3 bases, J lost 0 bases, and 6 bases lay in between. The V gene's germline CDR1 is SEHNR and CDR2 FQNEAQ (reference sequence). This CDR3 region has 14 residues. The DNA of the CDR3 is TGTGCCAGCAGCTTCGGGGGCTCCTACAATGAGCAGTTCTTC. This gives the protein CASSFGGSYNEQFF.

The rearrangement uses TRBV5-6 and TRBJ2-6; D is unclear. V was pared by 1 base and J by 1 base, with 6 bases between. There are 15 residues in the CDR3. The germline V gene has CDR1 SGHDT and CDR2 YYEEEE. Written as DNA, the CDR3 is TGTGCCAGCAGCTTGTCGGTATCTGGGGCCAACGTCCTGACTTTC. Translating it yields CASSLSVSGANVLTF.

The V gene is TRBV7-2, the J gene TRBJ2-1; 7 bases match TRBD2. J was trimmed by 9 bases and V by 8 bases; bases with no gene match: 13. The CDR3 loop spans 14 amino acids. Per germline, CDR1 SGHTA and CDR2 FQGNSA. The CDR3 spells CASSSGGSTTEQFF. CDR3 DNA: TGTGCCAGCTCCTCGGGGGGTTCAACGACTGAGCAGTTCTTC.

The V and J genes are TRBV19 and TRBJ2-7; 11 bases map to TRBD2. The CDR3 consists of 16 residues. Trimming took 10 bases from V and 3 from J; bases not matched to a gene: 14. Per germline, CDR1 LNHDA and CDR2 SQIVND (reference sequence). The DNA of the CDR3 is TGTGCCATTTTTGCCCCAGGGACTAGCGGATTCTACGAGCAGTACTTC. Translating it yields CAIFAPGTSGFYEQYF.

V is TRBV6-1 and J is TRBJ1-2, with TRBD1 matching over 9 bases. J gave up 5 bases and V 6 bases, and 4 bases lay outside the gene matches. The CDR3 runs to 13 residues. CDR1 MNHNS and CDR2 SASEGT come from the germline V gene. The CDR3 nucleotides read TGTGCCAGCAGGACCGGGACAGGGTATGGCTACACCTTC. Translation: CASRTGTGYGYTF.

The chain has TRBV7-2 and TRBJ2-7; 7 bases agree with TRBD1. V lost 1 base, J lost 7 bases, and 7 bases stayed unmatched. Germline V CDR1 and CDR2: SGHTA, FQGNSA. The CDR3 is 14 amino acids. DNA for the CDR3: TGTGCCAGCAGCTTAGGACGGCTACAGGGGGAGCAGTACTTC. This gives the protein CASSLGRLQGEQYF.

The chain joins TRBV5-1 to TRBJ2-1; 7 bases are a match to TRBD2. The trim removed 4 bases at V and 1 base at J, leaving 11 bases unmatched. The CDR3 contains 17 residues. Germline V CDR1 and CDR2: SGHRS, YFSETQ. CDR3 amino acids: CASSPTAGWGSYNEQFF. The CDR3 bases are TGCGCCAGCAGCCCCACAGCGGGGTGGGGTTCCTACAATGAGCAGTTCTTC. Full variable domain (missing parts from reference TRBV5-1 and TRBJ2-1): KAGVTQTPRYLIKTRGQQVTLSCSPISGHRSVSWYQQTPGQGLQFLFEYFSETQRNKGNFPGRFSGRQFSNSRSEMNVSTLELGDSALYLCASSPTAGWGSYNEQFFGPGTRLTVL.

For the CDR3, the DNA is TGTGCCAGCAGCGTAAGGGGAGGGGACAATGAGCAGTTCTTC. Translation: CASSVRGGDNEQFF. The V call is TRBV9, the J call TRBJ2-1; TRBD2 matches at 7 bases. The germline V gene encodes CDR1 SGDLS and CDR2 YYNGEE. Trimming at V came to 1 base and at J to 5 bases, leaving 3 bases not matched to a gene. This CDR3 is built from 14 residues.

The V and J genes are TRBV9 and TRBJ2-1; D ambiguous. CDR1 is SGDLS and CDR2 is YYNGEE in the germline V gene. CDR3 length: 13 amino acids. The ends were cut back, 4 bases at V and 0 bases at J, with 5 bases in the middle. CDR3 bases: TGTGCCAGCAGCATGAGCTCCTACAATGAGCAGTTCTTC. Translated: CASSMSSYNEQFF. Based on the CDR3 plus reference TRBV9 and TRBJ2-1, the full variable domain is DSGVTQTPKHLITATGQRVTLRCSPRSGDLSVYWYQQSLDQGLQFLIQYYNGEERAKGNILERFSAQQFPDLHSELNLSSLELGDSALYFCASSMSSYNEQFFGPGTRLTVL.

This clone was detected only a few times. J is TRBJ2-7 and V is TRBV5-1, with D uncertain. The V and J ends lost 0 bases and 7 bases respectively, with 11 bases between them. The CDR3 contains 13 residues. Germline CDR1 and CDR2: SGHRS and YFSETQ. CDR3 sequence reads: CASSLVPGAEQYF. The CDR3 DNA is TGCGCCAGCAGCTTGGTGCCGGGCGCTGAGCAGTACTTC.

The rearrangement joins TRBV5-1 to TRBJ2-7; a weak D match, TRBD1 (6 bases). Trimming took off 4 bases at V and 4 bases at J, with 15 bases between the two ends. This CDR3 has 14 residues. The germline CDR1 and CDR2 sequences are SGHRS and YFSETQ. The CDR3 nucleotides read TGCGCCAGCAGCCGAACCGGGACACCTTACGAGCAGTACTTC. Protein sequence: CASSRTGTPYEQYF.

V and J are TRBV6-6 and TRBJ2-7, with D uncertain. Trimming removed 2 bases at V and 3 bases at J, with 2 bases between. CDR1 MNHNY and CDR2 SVGAGI come from the germline V gene (reference sequence). This CDR3 contains 11 residues. Here the CDR3 DNA reads TGTGCCAGCAGTTACCTCTACGAGCAGTACTTC. The encoded protein is CASSYLYEQYF.